A single sample is the source of the 4 T cell receptor beta chains below, sequenced in a study of early T cells in non-severe SARS-CoV-2 infection. Each CDR3 protein gets one entry after TCRdb re-called the 5' RACE reads with MiXCR. Found here are roughly 29,000 distinct CDR3 sequences, approximately 4.2% of them singletons; the top ten hold about an eighth. Material: whole blood. These TCRs come from an adult who was a healthcare worker with PCR-confirmed SARS-CoV-2 infection or an uninfected control (not recorded which).

This clonotype was seen many times. The chain joins TRBV7-9 to TRBJ2-3; perhaps TRBD1 as D (6 bases). The ends were cut back, 5 bases at V and 5 bases at J, with 20 bases in the middle. CDR3 length: 16 residues. The germline gives CDR1 SEHNR, CDR2 FQNEAQ (reference sequence). Here the CDR3 reads CASSTGTPIAGDTQYF. The CDR3, as DNA: TGTGCCAGCAGCACCGGGACACCAATTGCGGGAGATACGCAGTATTTT.

The chain combines TRBV11-2 with TRBJ2-1, with no clear D. CDR3 length: 13 residues. Germline CDR1 is SGHAT and CDR2 is FQNNGV. Trimming pared 0 bases from V and 3 bases from J, leaving 3 bases between. The chain's CDR3 is CASSLEIYNEQFF. CDR3 DNA sequence: TGTGCCAGCAGCTTAGAAATCTACAATGAGCAGTTCTTC.

This clonotype was seen repeatedly, ten times or more. The rearrangement uses TRBV5-1 and TRBJ2-2; D remains unclear. The CDR3 is made up of 15 amino acids. V shed 1 base and J shed 1 base, with 8 bases lying between them. The germline gives CDR1 SGHRS, CDR2 YFSETQ. In DNA, the CDR3 is TGCGCCAGCAGCTTGTCTTCAGAGAACACCGGGGAGCTGTTTTTT. This gives the protein CASSLSSENTGELFF.

This clonotype was counted at least ten times. The V gene is TRBV20-1, the J gene TRBJ2-4; possibly TRBD1 or TRBD2 for D (5 bases each). The germline V gene encodes CDR1 DFQATT and CDR2 SNEGSKA (reference sequence). Trimming cost V 1 base and J 3 bases, with 13 bases left between them. The CDR3 loop spans 15 amino acids. Here the CDR3 DNA reads TGCAGTGCTAGAGGAGGGGAAGGAGGCAAAAACATTCAGTACTTC. The encoded protein is CSARGGEGGKNIQYF.